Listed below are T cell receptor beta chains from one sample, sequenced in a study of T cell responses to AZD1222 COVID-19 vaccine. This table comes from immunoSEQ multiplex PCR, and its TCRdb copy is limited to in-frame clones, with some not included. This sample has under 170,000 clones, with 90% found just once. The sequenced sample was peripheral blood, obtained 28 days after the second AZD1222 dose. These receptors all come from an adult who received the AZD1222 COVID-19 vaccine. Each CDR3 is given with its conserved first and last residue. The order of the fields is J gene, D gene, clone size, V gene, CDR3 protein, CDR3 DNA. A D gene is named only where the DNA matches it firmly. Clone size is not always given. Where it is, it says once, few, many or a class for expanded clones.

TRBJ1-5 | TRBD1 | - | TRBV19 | CASSVFDRANQPQHF | TGTGCCAGTAGTGTTTTTGACAGGGCGAATCAGCCCCAGCATTTT
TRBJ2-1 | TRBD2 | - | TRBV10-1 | CASSDGLAVNEQFF | TGCGCCAGCAGTGATGGGCTAGCGGTAAATGAGCAGTTCTTC
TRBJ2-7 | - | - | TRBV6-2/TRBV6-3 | CASSYPHGGYEQYF | TGTGCCAGCAGTTACCCTCACGGGGGCTACGAGCAGTACTTC
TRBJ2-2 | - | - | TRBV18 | CASSPGNTGELFF | TGTGCCAGCTCACCAGGGAACACCGGGGAGCTGTTTTTT
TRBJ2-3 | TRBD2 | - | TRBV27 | CASSSSTTLLAGGPIGTDTQYF | TGTGCCAGCAGTTCCTCCACTACCCTACTAGCGGGAGGGCCTATCGGCACAGATACGCAGTATTTT
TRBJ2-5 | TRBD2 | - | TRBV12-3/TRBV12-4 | CASTRTRQETQYF | TGTGCCAGCACCCGGACTAGACAAGAGACCCAGTACTTC
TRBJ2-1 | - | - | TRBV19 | CASSIGQVDDEQFF | TGTGCCAGTAGTATCGGGCAGGTAGACGATGAGCAGTTCTTC
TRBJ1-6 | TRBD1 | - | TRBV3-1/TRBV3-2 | CASRIETGETYNSPLHF | TGTGCCAGCCGAATAGAGACAGGGGAAACCTATAATTCACCCCTCCACTTT
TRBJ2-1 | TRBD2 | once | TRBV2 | CASTGLASGSSYNEQFF | TGTGCCAGCACAGGACTAGCGTCTGGGAGCTCCTACAATGAGCAGTTCTTC
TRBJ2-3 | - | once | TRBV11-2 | CASSLAGDSYTQYF | TGTGCCAGCAGCTTAGCCGGGGACTCATATACGCAGTATTTT
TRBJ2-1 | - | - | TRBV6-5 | CASSPTPNEQFF | TGTGCCAGCAGCCCCACACCTAATGAGCAGTTCTTC
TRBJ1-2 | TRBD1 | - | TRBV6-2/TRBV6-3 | CASSYNPDRGYYGYTF | TGTGCCAGCAGTTACAACCCCGACAGGGGTTACTATGGCTACACCTTC
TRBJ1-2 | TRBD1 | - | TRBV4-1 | CASSQQGATIPGPYGYTF | TGCGCCAGCAGCCAACAGGGGGCCACCATCCCCGGACCCTATGGCTACACCTTC
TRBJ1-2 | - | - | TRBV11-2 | CASSPDGTAYGYTF | TGTGCCAGCAGCCCCGACGGGACGGCATATGGCTACACCTTC
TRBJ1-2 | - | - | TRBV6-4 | CASSTTGTGGYTF | TGTGCCAGCAGTACCACAGGGACTGGGGGCTACACCTTC
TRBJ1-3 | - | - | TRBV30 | CAWSVADRLISGNTIYF | TGTGCCTGGAGTGTCGCGGACAGACTAATCTCTGGAAACACCATATATTTT
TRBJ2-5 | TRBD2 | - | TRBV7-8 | CASSDRTSGRGETQYF | TGTGCCAGCAGCGATCGCACTAGCGGGAGAGGGGAGACCCAGTACTTC
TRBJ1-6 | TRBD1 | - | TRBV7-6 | CASSLGTGGVNSPLHF | TGTGCCAGCAGCTTAGGGACAGGGGGCGTGAATTCACCCCTCCACTTT
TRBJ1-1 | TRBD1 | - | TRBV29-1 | CSAGKGAYTEAFF | TGCAGCGCCGGGAAGGGGGCTTACACTGAAGCTTTCTTT
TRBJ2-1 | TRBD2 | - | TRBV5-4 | CASSGGLAGSGYNEQFF | TGTGCCAGCAGTGGGGGACTAGCGGGCAGCGGTTACAATGAGCAGTTCTTC
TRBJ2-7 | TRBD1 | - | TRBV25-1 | CASRQTGERYEQYF | TGTGCCAGCAGACAGACAGGGGAGAGATACGAGCAGTACTTC
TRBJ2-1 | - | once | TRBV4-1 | CASSQEGGGGTVDQFF | TGCGCCAGCAGCCAAGAAGGGGGAGGGGGGACTGTCGACCAGTTCTTC
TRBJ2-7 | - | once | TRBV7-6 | CASSPASGYYEQYF | TGTGCCAGCAGCCCTGCCTCCGGGTACTACGAGCAGTACTTC
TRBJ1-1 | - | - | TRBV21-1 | CASSGEGVRKTEAFF | TGTGCCAGCAGCGGAGAAGGAGTCAGAAAAACTGAAGCTTTCTTT
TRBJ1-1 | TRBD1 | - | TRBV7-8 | CASSLALDRGGGTEAFF | TGTGCCAGCAGCTTAGCCCTCGACAGGGGTGGGGGCACTGAAGCTTTCTTT
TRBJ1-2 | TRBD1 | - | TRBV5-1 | CASSFEQGDQYGYTF | TGCGCCAGCAGCTTCGAGCAGGGGGACCAGTATGGCTACACCTTC
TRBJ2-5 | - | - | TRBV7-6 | CASSLAHGRETQYF | TGTGCCAGCAGCTTGGCCCACGGGAGAGAGACCCAGTACTTC
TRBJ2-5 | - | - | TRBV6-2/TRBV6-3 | CASSPADETQYF | TGTGCCAGCAGCCCCGCGGATGAGACCCAGTACTTC
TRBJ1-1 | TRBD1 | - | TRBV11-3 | CASSPRQGMNTEAFF | TGTGCCAGCAGCCCACGACAGGGCATGAACACTGAAGCTTTCTTT
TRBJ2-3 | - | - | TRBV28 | CASSSPYSIASTDTQYF | TGTGCCAGCAGTTCCCCTTACTCTATCGCTAGCACAGATACGCAGTATTTT
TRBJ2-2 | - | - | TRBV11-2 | CASSLGSTPGELFF | TGTGCCAGCAGCTTAGGCTCCACCCCCGGGGAGCTGTTTTTT
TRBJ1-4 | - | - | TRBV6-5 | CASSYSRNGKLFF | TGTGCCAGCAGTTACTCCCGAAATGGAAAACTGTTTTTT
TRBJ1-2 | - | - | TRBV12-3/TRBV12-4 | CASTNRGRGYTF | TGTGCCAGCACCAATCGGGGAAGGGGCTACACCTTC
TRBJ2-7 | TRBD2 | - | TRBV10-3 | CAISDPGLVVYEQYF | TGTGCCATCAGTGACCCGGGACTAGTTGTCTACGAGCAGTACTTC
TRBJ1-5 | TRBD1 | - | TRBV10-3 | CAISEGGTGGNQPQHF | TGTGCCATCAGTGAAGGAGGGACAGGGGGCAATCAGCCCCAGCATTTT
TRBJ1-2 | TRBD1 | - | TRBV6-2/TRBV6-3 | CASSYLAVGTGDYGYTF | TGTGCCAGCAGTTACTTGGCTGTCGGGACAGGGGACTATGGCTACACCTTC
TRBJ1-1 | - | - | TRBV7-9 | CASSLDGFEAFF | TGTGCCAGCAGCTTAGACGGGTTTGAAGCTTTCTTT
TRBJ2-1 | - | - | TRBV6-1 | CASTRGPTSNEQFF | TGTGCCAGCACCCGGGGACCGACCTCCAATGAGCAGTTCTTC
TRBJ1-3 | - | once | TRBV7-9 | CASSLRGQGENTIYF | TGTGCCAGCAGCTTGCGTGGGCAGGGCGAAAACACCATATATTTT
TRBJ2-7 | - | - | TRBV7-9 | CASSSDTVSYEQYF | TGTGCCAGCAGCTCGGACACCGTCTCCTACGAGCAGTACTTC
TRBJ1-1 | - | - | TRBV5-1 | CASSLARVNTEAFF | TGCGCCAGCAGCTTGGCCAGGGTAAACACTGAAGCTTTCTTT
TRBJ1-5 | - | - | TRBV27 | CASSLSRQPNQPQHF | TGTGCCAGCAGTTTGTCCCGACAGCCCAATCAGCCCCAGCATTTT
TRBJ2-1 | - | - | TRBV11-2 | CASSLGRAVYNEQFF | TGTGCCAGCAGCCTCGGACGTGCTGTCTACAATGAGCAGTTCTTC
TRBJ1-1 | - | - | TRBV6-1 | CASSERGPTEAFF | TGTGCCAGCAGTGAAAGGGGACCGACTGAAGCTTTCTTT
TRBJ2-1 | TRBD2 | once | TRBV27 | CASSLRGLTSGRYNEQFF | TGTGCCAGCAGTTTGAGGGGGTTGACTAGCGGGAGGTACAATGAGCAGTTCTTC
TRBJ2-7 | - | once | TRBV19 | CASSPPRVAAPYEQYF | TGTGCCAGTAGTCCTCCTCGGGTAGCAGCTCCCTACGAGCAGTACTTC
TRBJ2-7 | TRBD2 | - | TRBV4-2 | CASSQASGDSYEQYF | TGTGCCAGCAGCCAAGCTAGCGGAGACTCCTACGAGCAGTACTTC
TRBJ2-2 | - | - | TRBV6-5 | CASTGAGTGELFF | TGTGCCAGCACGGGAGCGGGCACCGGGGAGCTGTTTTTT
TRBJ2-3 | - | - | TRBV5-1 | CASSLAGGAAGALDTQYF | TGCGCCAGCAGCTTGGCAGGGGGCGCGGCGGGAGCCCTAGATACGCAGTATTTT
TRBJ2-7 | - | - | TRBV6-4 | CASSEEGGTPSYEQYF | TGTGCCAGCAGTGAGGAGGGCGGGACTCCCTCCTACGAGCAGTACTTC
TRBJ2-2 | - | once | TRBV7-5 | CVRSFRPANTGELFF | TGTGTCAGAAGCTTCCGGCCGGCGAACACCGGGGAGCTGTTTTTT
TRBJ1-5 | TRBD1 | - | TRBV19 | CASSIDSTGRSNQPQHF | TGTGCCAGTAGTATCGACTCGACAGGGCGTAGCAATCAGCCCCAGCATTTT
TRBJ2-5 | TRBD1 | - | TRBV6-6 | CASSSLTGGGETQYF | TGTGCCAGCAGTAGCCTAACAGGGGGAGGAGAGACCCAGTACTTC
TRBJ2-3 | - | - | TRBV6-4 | CASSELVGPSTQYF | TGTGCCAGCAGTGAGTTGGTCGGTCCATCTACGCAGTATTTT
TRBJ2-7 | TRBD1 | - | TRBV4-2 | CASSQGPQGEYEQYF | TGTGCCAGCAGCCAAGGACCGCAGGGGGAGTACGAGCAGTACTTC
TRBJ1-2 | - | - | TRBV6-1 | CASSEAGVPSYGYTF | TGTGCCAGCAGTGAAGCGGGGGTCCCATCTTATGGCTACACCTTC
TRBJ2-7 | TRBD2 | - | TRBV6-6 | CASSYSGGTSSYEQYF | TGTGCCAGCAGTTACTCGGGCGGGACTAGCTCCTACGAGCAGTACTTC